This T cell receptor (beta chain) was retrieved from a study of T cells in Graves' hyperthyroidism and ophthalmopathy. Ophthalmopathy cases scored 3 or more on the Clinical Activity Score and 4 or more on NOSPECS grade, with duration below 3 months. Fresh 10 ml peripheral blood yielded PBMCs. This clonotype was picked up a small number of times. Its specificity is unknown. Amplification of TCR beta CDR3 regions used RNA as the template. First-round RT-PCR with HTBI primers amplified the TCR CDR3 region. Each CDR3 protein gets one entry after TCRdb re-called the multiplex PCR reads with MiXCR. Of hundreds of thousands of distinct CDR3 sequences in the sample, roughly 20% were seen once. General study points: In validation, the model predicted ophthalmopathy. These predictions came a median about 6.5 months before onset. In simple terms, a model built on 13 V-J features told ophthalmopathy apart from stable hyperthyroidism.

The source of this sequence is a man aged 25-45 years with Graves' ophthalmopathy. The source material was blood.

DNA for the CDR3: TGTGCCAGCAGTGAATATAAGAACACTGAAGCTTTCTTT. Translating gives CASSEYKNTEAFF. J is TRBJ1-1 and V is TRBV2; D call uncertain. Germline CDR1 is SNHLY and CDR2 is FYNNEI. With 2 bases removed from V and 1 base from J, the gap between germline ends came to 5 bases. The CDR3 runs to 13 residues. The complete variable domain, with remaining parts taken from reference TRBV2 and TRBJ1-1, reads EPEVTQTPSHQVTQMGQEVILRCVPISNHLYFYWYRQILGQKVEFLVSFYNNEISEKSEIFDDQFSVERPDGSNFTLKIRSTKLEDSAMYFCASSEYKNTEAFFGQGTRLTVV.